These 17 T cell receptor beta chains were sequenced from one sample in a study of OX40 agonist ivuxolimab in advanced cancers. Method: immunoSEQ multiplex PCR; TCRdb's copy keeps in-frame clones and lacks some. The table includes around 66,000 clones, roughly nine tenths detected once. The sequenced sample was CD4+ or CD8+ T cells sorted from blood, obtained in a trial of the OX40 agonist ivuxolimab. Source of these receptors: an adult with an advanced solid tumor such as melanoma, head and neck, liver or kidney cancer.

The CDR3 sequence is CASSLDRTYEQYF. CDR3 DNA sequence: TGTGCCAGCAGCCTGGACAGAACCTACGAGCAGTACTTC. The chain uses TRBV6-1 and TRBJ2-7; D is possibly TRBD1 (6 bases). Trimming stripped 6 bases from V and 2 bases from J, with 11 bases between. CDR3 size: 13 residues. Germline V gene lookup returns CDR1 MNHNS and CDR2 SASEGT.

This clone was detected once. The rearrangement links TRBV5-1 to TRBJ1-1; tentative D call: TRBD1 (6 bases). V was clipped by 6 bases and J by 4 bases, with 19 bases between them. The CDR3 length is 15 residues. The germline gives CDR1 SGHRS, CDR2 YFSETQ. DNA for the CDR3: TGCGCCAGCACCCCAGGAACAGGGCGGGGCACTGAAGCTTTCTTT. Its protein product is CASTPGTGRGTEAFF.

V gene TRBV5-6 combines with J gene TRBJ2-6, with D unclear. The CDR3 runs to 17 residues. Germline V CDR1 and CDR2: SGHDT, YYEEEE. Trimming pared 6 bases from V and 0 bases from J, leaving 16 bases between. CDR3 in DNA: TGTGCCAGCAAGTTTTGGCAAAACCTCTCTGGGGCCAACGTCCTGACTTTC. The encoded protein is CASKFWQNLSGANVLTF.

V usage is TRBV7-9 and J usage is TRBJ2-5, with TRBD2 matching 11 bases. The CDR3 is 15 residues long. Germline V gene sequence: CDR1 SEHNR, CDR2 FQNEAQ (reference sequence). Trimming took 2 bases from V and 4 from J; bases not matched to a gene: 3. This CDR3 is CASSLLAGGAETQYF. CDR3 DNA: TGTGCCAGCAGCTTACTAGCGGGAGGCGCAGAGACCCAGTACTTC.

This chain uses TRBV18 with TRBJ2-6, with D unclear. Germline V gene data show CDR1 as KGHSH and CDR2 as LQKENI. CDR3 length: 17 residues. V lost 3 bases to trimming and J lost 0 bases, with 12 bases between them. In nucleotides, the CDR3 is TGTGCCAGCTCACCTCCCGGAACCCTCTCTGGGGCCAACGTCCTGACTTTC. Translation gives CASSPPGTLSGANVLTF.

The gene calls are TRBV19 and TRBJ2-7; TRBD2 might be the D (5 bases). The CDR3 length is 14 residues. Trimming removed 3 bases at V and 5 bases at J, with 14 bases between. CDR1 LNHDA and CDR2 SQIVND come from the germline V gene (reference sequence). CDR3 in amino acids: CASSMVLGSNEQYF. The CDR3 region has the DNA TGTGCCAGTAGTATGGTTCTAGGGAGTAACGAGCAGTACTTC.

This sequence joins TRBV9 and TRBJ2-1; no clear D gene. Germline CDR1 and CDR2: SGDLS and YYNGEE. This CDR3 has 14 residues. V shed 0 bases and J shed 3 bases, with 7 bases lying between them. This chain's CDR3 is CASSVEVYYNEQFF. DNA of the CDR3: TGTGCCAGCAGCGTAGAAGTATACTACAATGAGCAGTTCTTC.

V is TRBV7-2 and J is TRBJ1-2, with D perhaps matching TRBD1 (6 bases). Per the germline V gene, CDR1 is SGHTA and CDR2 is FQGNSA. V lost 5 bases to trimming and J lost 3 bases, with 13 bases between them. CDR3 length equals 14 residues. The CDR3: CASSQGSTYYGYTF. The CDR3 region has the DNA TGTGCCAGCAGCCAGGGGTCGACTTACTATGGCTACACCTTC. Based on the CDR3 plus reference TRBV7-2 and TRBJ1-2, the full variable domain is GAGVSQSPSNKVTEKGKDVELRCDPISGHTALYWYRQSLGQGLEFLIYFQGNSAPDKSGLPSDRFSAERTGGSVSTLTIQRTQQEDSAVYLCASSQGSTYYGYTFGSGTRLTVV.

The chain couples TRBV5-1 to TRBJ2-7, with 8 bases matching TRBD2. The CDR3 spans 15 residues. CDR1 is SGHRS, CDR2 YFSETQ, per germline. Trimming cost V 4 bases and J 1 base; bases outside gene matches: 7. CDR3 bases: TGCGCCAGCAGCATTAGCGGGACACAATCCTACGAGCAGTACTTC. Encoded protein: CASSISGTQSYEQYF.

This clone was recorded a few times. The chain carries TRBV19 and TRBJ2-2; D is unresolved. Germline values: CDR1 LNHDA, CDR2 SQIVND (reference sequence). This CDR3 contains 12 residues. V lost 8 bases to trimming and J lost 6 bases, with 10 bases between them. The CDR3 DNA reads TGTGCCAGTCGACTGGAATCCGGGGAGCTGTTTTTT. It yields the protein CASRLESGELFF.

The CDR3 coding sequence is TGTGCCAGCAGCCGTTCCACAGATACGCAGTATTTT. Residues: CASSRSTDTQYF. The V call is TRBV11-2, the J call TRBJ2-3, with D hard to call. The germline CDR1 and CDR2 sequences are SGHAT and FQNNGV. The CDR3 has 12 amino acids. Between the trimmed V and J ends, which lost 5 bases and 2 bases, there was a span of 5 bases.

The chain has TRBV2 and TRBJ2-7, with D perhaps assigned TRBD1 or TRBD2 (6 bases each). The V and J ends lost 8 bases and 3 bases respectively, with 14 bases between them. CDR1 SNHLY and CDR2 FYNNEI come from the germline V gene. The CDR3 loop spans 13 amino acids. The CDR3: CASARGAFYEQYF. In nucleotides, the CDR3 is TGTGCCAGCGCGAGGGGGGCGTTCTACGAGCAGTACTTC.

This rearrangement joins TRBV2 to TRBJ1-1; 8 bases align to TRBD1. The V gene's germline CDR1 is SNHLY and CDR2 FYNNEI. Losses at the gene ends were 9 bases for V and 6 bases for J; bases not matched to a gene: 3. The CDR3 length is 11 residues. CDR3 sequence: CASQGAPEAFF. The CDR3 DNA reads as TGTGCCAGTCAGGGGGCACCTGAAGCTTTCTTT.

The chain couples TRBV5-1 to TRBJ2-3; D uncertain. The CDR3 loop spans 14 amino acids. V lost 0 bases and J lost 1, with 6 bases in between. From germline, CDR1 is SGHRS and CDR2 YFSETQ. CDR3 residues: CASSLADRTDTQYF. The CDR3 DNA sequence: TGCGCCAGCAGCTTGGCGGATCGCACAGATACGCAGTATTTT. Variable domain in full (rest from reference TRBV5-1 and TRBJ2-3): KAGVTQTPRYLIKTRGQQVTLSCSPISGHRSVSWYQQTPGQGLQFLFEYFSETQRNKGNFPGRFSGRQFSNSRSEMNVSTLELGDSALYLCASSLADRTDTQYFGPGTRLTVL.

This clone appeared once. This sequence joins TRBV9 and TRBJ2-7, with TRBD2 matching over 9 bases. Unmatched junction bases numbered 4, after V lost 0 bases and J lost 3 bases. The CDR3 consists of 15 residues. The germline V gene has CDR1 SGDLS and CDR2 YYNGEE. DNA of the CDR3: TGTGCCAGCAGCGTAGGGGGGACTAGCCGCTACGAGCAGTACTTC. This translates into CASSVGGTSRYEQYF.

The genes are TRBV28 and TRBJ2-5; the D gene is possibly TRBD1 (5 bases). The length of the CDR3 is 17 residues. Germline CDR1 is MDHEN and CDR2 is SYDVKM. V dropped 1 base and J dropped 7 bases, with 22 bases sitting between them. The CDR3 region has the DNA TGTGCCAGCAGTTTATCCCCCCCGCAGGGCCTTCGGGCGACCCAGTACTTC. Translating gives CASSLSPPQGLRATQYF.

The chain combines TRBV11-1 with TRBJ2-5; 9 bases map to TRBD2. The CDR3 extends over 15 amino acids. The V and J ends lost 5 bases and 2 bases, in that order; junction bases with no gene match: 6. Germline loops: CDR1 SGHAT, CDR2 FQDESV (reference sequence). CDR3 nucleotides: TGTGCCAGCAGCACGTCAGCGGGGGGACAAGAGACCCAGTACTTC. The encoded protein is CASSTSAGGQETQYF.